One and the same sample provided the 18 T cell receptor beta chains below, sequenced in a study of blood T cell repertoires in COVID-19. Method: immunoSEQ multiplex PCR; TCRdb's copy keeps in-frame clones and lacks some. Among 75,000 to 100,000 clones, around 78% were seen once, and the ten largest hold over 9.5%. Sequencing was performed on peripheral blood. Receptors originate from a human donor in a cohort sampled during active COVID-19.

This rearrangement joins TRBV9 to TRBJ2-3; unclear D gene. CDR1 and CDR2 (germline): SGDLS, YYNGEE. The CDR3 loop spans 15 amino acids. V was cut by 0 bases and J by 4 bases, with 12 bases left in between. CDR3 in DNA: TGTGCCAGCAGCGTAGGGGCAGGTGGGCCAGATACGCAGTATTTT. Its protein is CASSVGAGGPDTQYF.

The V call is TRBV7-3, the J call TRBJ1-1; D remains ambiguous. V dropped 0 bases and J dropped 5 bases, with 7 bases sitting between them. The CDR3 has 13 amino acids. Looked up from germline, CDR1 is SGHTA and CDR2 is FQGTGA. The CDR3 region is CASSLTAETEAFF. As DNA, the CDR3 is TGTGCCAGCAGCTTAACGGCAGAAACTGAAGCTTTCTTT.

J is TRBJ1-5 and V is TRBV10-3, with D unresolved. The CDR3 covers 14 residues. Germline assignment: CDR1 ENHRY and CDR2 SYGVKD. V dropped 4 bases and J dropped 0 bases, with 7 bases sitting between them. In nucleotides, the CDR3 is TGTGCCATCAGTGGTCAGGATAGCAATCAGCCCCAGCATTTT. Its translation is CAISGQDSNQPQHF.

V gene TRBV14 combines with J gene TRBJ1-6; 7 positions agree with TRBD1. Germline V gene lookup returns CDR1 SGHDN and CDR2 FVKESK. Losses at the gene ends were 0 bases for V and 10 bases for J; bases not matched to a gene: 9. CDR3 length equals 16 residues. The chain's CDR3 is CASSQDNRQGYSPLHF. Here the CDR3 DNA reads TGTGCCAGCAGCCAAGATAACAGACAGGGATACTCACCCCTCCACTTT.

This clone has a handful of counts. The CDR3 is CASSEGFGLGQGAQDEQYF. The CDR3 DNA sequence: TGTGCCAGCAGCGAGGGTTTTGGTCTCGGACAGGGGGCCCAGGACGAGCAGTACTTC. The chain is built from TRBV9 and TRBJ2-7; 11 nucleotides align to TRBD1. Germline trimming cut 3 bases from V and 5 bases from J; bases unmatched to any gene: 19. Germline V lookup: CDR1 SGDLS, CDR2 YYNGEE. The CDR3 totals 19 residues.

V gene TRBV29-1 combines with J gene TRBJ2-1, with 7 bases fitting TRBD1. CDR3 size: 14 residues. The germline gives CDR1 SQVTM, CDR2 ANQGSEA. J gave up 2 bases and V 4 bases, and 5 bases lay outside the gene matches. The CDR3 sequence: CSVAETGTYNEQFF. In DNA form, the CDR3 reads TGCAGCGTTGCGGAGACAGGGACCTACAATGAGCAGTTCTTC.

This chain joins TRBV7-3 and TRBJ2-1, with 7 positions matching TRBD1. Trimming removed 5 bases from V and 6 bases from J; junction bases left unmatched: 7. Germline loops: CDR1 SGHTA, CDR2 FQGTGA. The CDR3 is 14 residues long. The CDR3 is CASSQDRAGNEQFF. The DNA of the CDR3 is TGTGCCAGCAGCCAAGACAGGGCGGGCAATGAGCAGTTCTTC.

V gene TRBV5-6 combines with J gene TRBJ2-5; 8 positions agree with TRBD1. With 0 bases clipped from V and 1 base from J, the junction kept 2 bases outside the gene matches. Germline CDR1 SGHDT, CDR2 YYEEEE. This CDR3 is 15 amino acids long. CDR3 in DNA: TGTGCCAGCAGCTTGGGACAGGGGAGCCAAGAGACCCAGTACTTC. Translating gives CASSLGQGSQETQYF.

This clone has more than one count but fewer than ten. Other nucleotide sequences from this sample produce the same CDR3. This chain uses TRBV3-1 (or the pseudogene TRBV3-2) with TRBJ2-7; 8 nucleotides align to TRBD2. This CDR3 region has 18 residues. Germline V gene sequence: CDR1 LGHDT, CDR2 YNNKEL (reference sequence). The V and J ends lost 3 bases and 2 bases, in that order; junction bases with no gene match: 15. Written as DNA, the CDR3 is TGTGCCAGCAGCCAGGGGGCTCGGGCGGGGGGCGGAACCTACGAGCAGTACTTC. This codes for CASSQGARAGGGTYEQYF.

The chain couples TRBV12-3 or TRBV12-4 to TRBJ1-1, with a tentative D call TRBD1 (6 bases). V shed 4 bases and J shed 1 base, with 7 bases lying between them. The CDR3 length is 13 residues. The CDR3 loop is CASSSDRNTEAFF. In nucleotides, the CDR3 is TGTGCCAGCAGTTCGGACAGGAACACTGAAGCTTTCTTT.

The chain uses TRBV6-1 and TRBJ2-7, with 9 bases that match TRBD1. J was trimmed by 0 bases and V by 3 bases; bases with no gene match: 3. CDR3 length: 15 amino acids. The germline gives CDR1 MNHNS, CDR2 SASEGT. The CDR3 bases are TGTGCCAGCAGTGAGGGGACAGGGCCCTCCTACGAGCAGTACTTC. Translation: CASSEGTGPSYEQYF.

J is TRBJ2-2 and V is TRBV28; D might be TRBD2 (6 bases). The CDR3 contains 15 residues. V gave up 7 bases and J gave up 0 bases, with 12 bases separating them. Germline assignment: CDR1 MDHEN and CDR2 SYDVKM. CDR3 bases: TGTGCCAGCACTTTCGGGAGTACGAACACCGGGGAGCTGTTTTTT. Amino acid sequence: CASTFGSTNTGELFF.

The chain combines TRBV9 with TRBJ2-1, with D unclear. Germline assignment: CDR1 SGDLS and CDR2 YYNGEE. CDR3 length: 15 amino acids. Trimming removed 0 bases from V and 3 bases from J, with 10 bases in between. The CDR3 DNA sequence: TGTGCCAGCAGCGTAGCTGGGTCGGGCTACAATGAGCAGTTCTTC. Amino acids: CASSVAGSGYNEQFF.

A few counts support this clone. The chain has TRBV4-1 and TRBJ1-6; no clear D. The CDR3 has 16 amino acids. Between the trimmed V and J ends, which lost 0 bases and 0 bases, there was a span of 6 bases. Germline V lookup: CDR1 MGHRA, CDR2 YSYEKL. CDR3 loop: CASSQDGSSYNSPLHF. For the CDR3, the DNA is TGCGCCAGCAGCCAAGATGGCAGCTCCTATAATTCACCCCTCCACTTT.

The rearrangement links TRBV5-1 to TRBJ1-3; D is unresolved. The CDR3 extends over 14 amino acids. The germline V gene has CDR1 SGHRS and CDR2 YFSETQ. The germline V and J ends were trimmed by 4 bases and 3 bases, with 11 bases remaining between them. The CDR3 sequence: CASSQPGSGNTIYF. Written as DNA, the CDR3 is TGCGCCAGCAGCCAACCGGGGAGTGGAAACACCATATATTTT.

This chain joins TRBV27 and TRBJ1-2; 7 nucleotides agree with TRBD1. V lost 5 bases and J lost 8; bases outside the gene matches: 8. Germline V gene sequence: CDR1 MNHEY, CDR2 SMNVEV (reference sequence). The CDR3 has 13 residues. The CDR3, as DNA: TGTGCCAGCAGTCTGGACAGGACCTGGGGCTACACCTTC. This codes for CASSLDRTWGYTF.

This clone was picked up one time. The rearrangement joins TRBV24-1 to TRBJ2-1; 8 bases align to TRBD2. Germline CDR1 KGHDR, CDR2 SFDVKD. This CDR3 comprises 16 residues. Trimming removed 0 bases from V and 9 bases from J; junction bases left unmatched: 9. The CDR3 loop is CATSDLHAGGWFEQFF. DNA for the CDR3: TGTGCCACCAGTGATTTGCATGCGGGAGGATGGTTTGAGCAGTTCTTC.

CDR3 DNA: TGCGCCAGCAGTCTTAGCGGGCTGGGAGGAACAGATACGCAGTATTTT. Its protein is CASSLSGLGGTDTQYF. The V gene is TRBV5-1, the J gene TRBJ2-3; 7 nucleotides match TRBD2. Germline-derived CDR1 and CDR2 are SGHRS and YFSETQ. CDR3 length: 16 residues. With V trimmed by 5 bases and J by 3 bases, 12 bases remained unmatched. Full variable domain (remainder filled in from reference TRBV5-1 and TRBJ2-3): KAGVTQTPRYLIKTRGQQVTLSCSPISGHRSVSWYQQTPGQGLQFLFEYFSETQRNKGNFPGRFSGRQFSNSRSEMNVSTLELGDSALYLCASSLSGLGGTDTQYFGPGTRLTVL.